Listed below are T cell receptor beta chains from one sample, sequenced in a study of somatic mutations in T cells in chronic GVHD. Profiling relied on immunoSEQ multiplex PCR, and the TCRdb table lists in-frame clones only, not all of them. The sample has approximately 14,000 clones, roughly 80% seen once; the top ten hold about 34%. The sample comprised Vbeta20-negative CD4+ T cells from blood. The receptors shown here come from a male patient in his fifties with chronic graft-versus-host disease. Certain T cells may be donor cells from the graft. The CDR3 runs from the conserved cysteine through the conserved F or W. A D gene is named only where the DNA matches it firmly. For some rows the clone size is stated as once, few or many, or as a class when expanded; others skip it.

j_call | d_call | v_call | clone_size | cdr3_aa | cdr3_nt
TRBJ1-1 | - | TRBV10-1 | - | CASGGQGNTEAFF | TGCGCCAGCGGCGGGCAGGGGAACACTGAGGCTTTCTTT
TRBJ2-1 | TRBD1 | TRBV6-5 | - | CASRGQGGYSEQFF | TGTGCCAGCCGGGGACAGGGCGGGTATAGTGAGCAGTTCTTC
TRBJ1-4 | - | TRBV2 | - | CASSEAGVGVNEKLFF | TGTGCCAGCAGTGAAGCCGGGGTCGGGGTTAATGAAAAACTGTTTTTT
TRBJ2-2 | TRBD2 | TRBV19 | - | CASSPAGGTGELFF | TGTGCCAGTAGTCCGGCGGGAGGTACCGGGGAGCTGTTTTTT
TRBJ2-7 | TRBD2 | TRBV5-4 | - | CASSLRREGRHEQYF | TGTGCCAGCAGCTTAAGGCGGGAGGGCCGTCACGAGCAGTACTTC
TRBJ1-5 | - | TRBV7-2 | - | CASSLEKGPRHF | TGTGCCAGCAGCTTGGAAAAGGGGCCCCGGCATTTT
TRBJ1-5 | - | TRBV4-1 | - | CASRTTGHSNQPQHF | TGCGCCAGCAGAACGACAGGCCATAGCAATCAGCCCCAGCATTTT
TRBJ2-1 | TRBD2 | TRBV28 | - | CASSFTPAGGYEQFF | TGTGCCAGCAGTTTTACCCCTGCGGGAGGCTATGAGCAGTTCTTC
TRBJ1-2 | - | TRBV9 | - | CASSQTPGGRTDYGYTF | TGTGCCAGCAGCCAGACCCCGGGGGGGCGGACCGACTATGGCTACACCTTC
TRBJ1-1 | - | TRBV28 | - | CASSSLGLNEAFF | TGTGCCAGCAGTTCTCTTGGCCTGAATGAAGCTTTCTTT
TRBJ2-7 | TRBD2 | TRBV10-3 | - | CAISQREGAYEQYF | TGTGCCATCAGTCAGCGGGAGGGAGCCTACGAGCAGTACTTC
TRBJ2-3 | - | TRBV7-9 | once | CASSSYKGATDTQYF | TGTGCCAGCAGCTCATACAAAGGGGCCACAGATACGCAGTATTTT
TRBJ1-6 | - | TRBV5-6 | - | CASSSGRAGSYNSPLHF | TGTGCCAGCAGCTCGGGGAGGGCCGGGTCCTATAATTCACCCCTCCACTTT
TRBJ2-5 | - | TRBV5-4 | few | CASSFRQGQGQETQYF | TGTGCCAGCAGCTTTCGGCAGGGGCAAGGCCAAGAGACCCAGTACTTC
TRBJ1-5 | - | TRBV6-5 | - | CASSPGMGGQPQHF | TGTGCCAGCAGCCCGGGCATGGGGGGTCAGCCCCAGCATTTT
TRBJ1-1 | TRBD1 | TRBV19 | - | CASSARQGMEAFF | TGTGCCAGTAGTGCCCGACAGGGGATGGAAGCTTTCTTT
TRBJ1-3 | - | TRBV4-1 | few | CASSGGNTIYF | TGCGCCAGCTCCGGTGGAAACACCATATATTTT
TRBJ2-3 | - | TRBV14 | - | CASSQGGSLTDTQYF | TGTGCCAGCAGCCAAGGGGGCAGCCTAACAGATACGCAGTATTTT
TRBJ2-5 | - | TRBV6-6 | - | CASRQITQETQYF | TGTGCCAGTCGACAGATCACCCAAGAGACCCAGTACTTC
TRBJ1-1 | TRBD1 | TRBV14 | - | CASSAYQGASAAFF | TGTGCCAGCAGCGCCTATCAGGGGGCTTCGGCGGCTTTCTTT
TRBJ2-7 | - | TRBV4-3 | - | CASSQDTDYEQYF | TGCGCCAGCAGCCAAGATACAGACTACGAGCAGTACTTC
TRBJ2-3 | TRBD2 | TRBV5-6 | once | CASSGRGTDTQYF | TGTGCCAGCAGCGGGAGGGGCACAGATACGCAGTATTTT
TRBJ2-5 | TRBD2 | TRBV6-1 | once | CASSEALAGWETQYF | TGTGCCAGCAGTGAAGCCCTAGCGGGTTGGGAGACCCAGTACTTC
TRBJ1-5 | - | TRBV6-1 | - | CASSDPPRPQHF | TGTGCCAGCAGTGACCCCCCTAGGCCCCAGCATTTT
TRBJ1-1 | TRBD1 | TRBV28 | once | CASSLPQGAFWTEAFF | TGTGCCAGCAGTTTACCACAGGGGGCGTTTTGGACTGAAGCTTTCTTT
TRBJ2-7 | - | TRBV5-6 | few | CATSWGRAYEQYF | TGTGCTACCAGCTGGGGCAGGGCCTACGAGCAGTACTTC
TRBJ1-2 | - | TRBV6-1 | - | CASRAGVGNYGYTF | TGTGCCAGCAGGGCAGGGGTCGGTAACTATGGCTACACCTTC
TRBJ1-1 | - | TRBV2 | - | CASSEGGGWGRRTEAFF | TGTGCCAGCAGTGAAGGGGGGGGTTGGGGGCGTAGGACTGAAGCTTTCTTT